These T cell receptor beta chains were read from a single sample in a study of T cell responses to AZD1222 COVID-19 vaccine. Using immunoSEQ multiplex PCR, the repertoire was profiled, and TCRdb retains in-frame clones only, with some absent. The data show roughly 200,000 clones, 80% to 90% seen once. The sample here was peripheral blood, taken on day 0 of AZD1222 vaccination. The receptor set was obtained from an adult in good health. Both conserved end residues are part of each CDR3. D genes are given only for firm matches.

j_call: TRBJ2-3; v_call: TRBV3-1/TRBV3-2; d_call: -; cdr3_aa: CASSQAGEGPSRQEPEDTQYF; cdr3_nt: TGTGCCAGCAGCCAAGCCGGCGAGGGTCCCTCGCGACAGGAACCCGAAGATACGCAGTATTTT
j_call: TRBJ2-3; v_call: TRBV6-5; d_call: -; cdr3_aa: CASSSPDTSDTQYF; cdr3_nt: TGTGCCAGCAGTTCACCGGACACCTCCGATACGCAGTATTTT
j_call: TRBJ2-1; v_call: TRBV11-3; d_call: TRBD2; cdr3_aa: CASSKGLAGANEQFF; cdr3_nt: TGTGCCAGCAGCAAAGGACTAGCGGGAGCCAATGAGCAGTTCTTC
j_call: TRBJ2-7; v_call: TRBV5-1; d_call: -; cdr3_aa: CASSLEPQGEQYF; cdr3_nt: TGCGCCAGCAGCTTGGAACCCCAGGGCGAGCAGTACTTC
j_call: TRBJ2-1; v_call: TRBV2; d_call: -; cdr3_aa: CASSPPVSSYNEQFF; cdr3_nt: TGTGCCAGCAGTCCCCCGGTGAGCTCCTACAATGAGCAGTTCTTC
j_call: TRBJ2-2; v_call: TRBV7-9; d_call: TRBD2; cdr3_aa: CASSPGLAGPPNTGELFF; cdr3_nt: TGTGCCAGCAGCCCCGGACTAGCGGGGCCGCCGAACACCGGGGAGCTGTTTTTT
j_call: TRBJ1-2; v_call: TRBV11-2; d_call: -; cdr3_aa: CASTLLGGGDGYTF; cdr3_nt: TGTGCCAGCACCCTCCTGGGGGGGGGTGATGGCTACACCTTC
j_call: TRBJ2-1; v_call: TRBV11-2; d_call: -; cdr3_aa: CASSSLQGSAYNEQFF; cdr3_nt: TGTGCCAGCAGCTCCCTACAGGGTTCGGCCTACAATGAGCAGTTCTTC
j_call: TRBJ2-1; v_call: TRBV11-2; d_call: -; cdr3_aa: CASSLQFEQFF; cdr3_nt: TGTGCCAGCAGCCTCCAGTTTGAGCAGTTCTTC
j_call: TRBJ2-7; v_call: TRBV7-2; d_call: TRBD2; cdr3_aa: CASSLVPGGTSYEQYF; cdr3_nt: TGTGCCAGCAGCTTAGTTCCGGGGGGAACCTCCTACGAGCAGTACTTC
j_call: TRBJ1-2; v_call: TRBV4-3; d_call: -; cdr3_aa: CASSQARQENYGYTF; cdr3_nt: TGCGCCAGCAGCCAAGCCCGACAGGAGAACTATGGCTACACCTTC
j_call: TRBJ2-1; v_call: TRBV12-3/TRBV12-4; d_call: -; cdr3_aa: CASSFSSGAEQFF; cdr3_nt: TGTGCCAGCAGTTTCTCATCTGGGGCAGAGCAGTTCTTC
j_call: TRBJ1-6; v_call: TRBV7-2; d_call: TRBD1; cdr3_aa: CASDPGQGNSPLHF; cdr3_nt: TGTGCCAGCGACCCGGGACAGGGGAATTCACCCCTCCACTTT
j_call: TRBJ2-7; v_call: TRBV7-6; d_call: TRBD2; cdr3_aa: CASTESGGGAEQYF; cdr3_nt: TGTGCCAGCACCGAAAGTGGCGGGGGGGCCGAGCAGTACTTC
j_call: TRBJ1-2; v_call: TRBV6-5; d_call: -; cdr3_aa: CASSSTRTDYGYTF; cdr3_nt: TGTGCCAGCAGTTCCACCCGGACGGACTATGGCTACACCTTC
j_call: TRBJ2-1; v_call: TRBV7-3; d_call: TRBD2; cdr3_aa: CASSPGGLIGPGGLHNEQFF; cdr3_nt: TGTGCCAGCAGCCCGGGAGGCTTAATAGGGCCGGGGGGGCTCCACAATGAGCAGTTCTTC
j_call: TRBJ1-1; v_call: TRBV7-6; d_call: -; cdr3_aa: CASSLNRDTEAFF; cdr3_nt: TGTGCCAGCAGCTTAAATAGGGACACTGAAGCTTTCTTT
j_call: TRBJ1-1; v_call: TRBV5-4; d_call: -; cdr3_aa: CASSFRGGGTEAFF; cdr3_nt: TGTGCCAGCAGCTTCCGAGGGGGAGGCACTGAAGCTTTCTTT
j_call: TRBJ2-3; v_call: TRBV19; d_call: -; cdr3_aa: CASSIARTDTQYF; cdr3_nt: TGTGCCAGTAGTATAGCCCGCACAGATACGCAGTATTTT
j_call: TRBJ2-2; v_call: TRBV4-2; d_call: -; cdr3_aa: CASSPHRGSNTGELFF; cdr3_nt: TGTGCCAGCAGCCCTCACCGGGGGTCCAACACCGGGGAGCTGTTTTTT
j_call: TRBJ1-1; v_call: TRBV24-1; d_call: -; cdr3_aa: CATSAGVNTEAFF; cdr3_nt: TGTGCCACCAGTGCTGGGGTGAACACTGAAGCTTTCTTT
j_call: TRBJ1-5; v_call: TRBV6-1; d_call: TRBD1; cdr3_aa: CASSGPTGDVSNQPQHF; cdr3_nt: TGTGCCAGCAGTGGACCCACAGGGGACGTAAGCAATCAGCCCCAGCATTTT